The 6 T cell receptor beta chains in this list originate from one sample, sequenced in a study of low-dose radiotherapy and immunotherapy resistance in tumors. Time point defined: before trial treatment. A roughly 19-cycle PCR with a constant-region primer and V-primer adapter amplified TCRs. MiXCR, applied by TCRdb to the reads, yields one record per CDR3 protein. The repertoire consists of about 50,000 distinct CDR3 sequences, with around 11% occurring once and the leading ten covering about 6%. Sample: PBMCs, taken before treatment. Receptor source: a female donor with ovarian cancer.

This clonotype was seen repeatedly, ten times or more. The chain joins TRBV2 to TRBJ1-5; no firm D call. Germline-derived CDR1 and CDR2 are SNHLY and FYNNEI. CDR3 length equals 13 residues. The V end lost 4 bases, the J end lost 6 bases, and 10 bases lay between the germline ends. CDR3 sequence (DNA): TGTGCCAGCAGTGGGGAGTCGGGTCAGCCCCAGCATTTT. Its protein product is CASSGESGQPQHF.

This clonotype was counted many times. The V gene is TRBV12-3 or TRBV12-4, the J gene TRBJ2-3; D gene unclear. The CDR3 length is 14 residues. Trimming shortened V by 6 bases and J by 1 base, and 11 bases separated the two germline ends. In DNA, the CDR3 is TGTGCCAGCAGCCTAGGCGGAGGCACAGATACGCAGTATTTT. This encodes CASSLGGGTDTQYF.

This clonotype was counted many times. The chain couples TRBV3-1 to TRBJ1-5; D possibly corresponds to TRBD1 (5 bases). There are 13 residues in the CDR3. Germline V gene lookup returns CDR1 LGHDT and CDR2 YNNKEL (reference sequence). V shed 4 bases and J shed 10 bases, with 14 bases lying between them. This chain's CDR3 is CASSRGTVDPQHF. Here the CDR3 DNA reads TGTGCCAGCAGCCGGGGCACGGTGGACCCCCAGCATTTT. The whole variable domain, filled in from reference TRBV3-1 and TRBJ1-5, reads DTAVSQTPKYLVTQMGNDKSIKCEQNLGHDTMYWYKQDSKKFLKIMFSYNNKELIINETVPNRFSPKSPDKAHLNLHINSLELGDSAVYFCASSRGTVDPQHFGDGTRLSIL.

This clonotype was found many times. The rearrangement links TRBV28 to TRBJ2-1, with D perhaps matching TRBD2 (6 bases). Germline V gene sequence: CDR1 MDHEN, CDR2 SYDVKM. The CDR3 sequence is 16 residues long. The V and J ends lost 6 bases and 2 bases respectively, with 17 bases between them. In nucleotides, the CDR3 is TGTGCCAGCAGCCCTTCGGAGGGAGCGACCTACAATGAGCAGTTCTTC. It translates to CASSPSEGATYNEQFF.

This clonotype appeared many times. The rearrangement uses TRBV11-2 and TRBJ1-3, with 10 bases that match TRBD1. J gave up 0 bases and V 5 bases, and 10 bases lay outside the gene matches. This CDR3 has 18 amino acids. The germline CDR1 and CDR2 sequences are SGHAT and FQNNGV. The CDR3 reads CASSLGQGGKSSGNTIYF. CDR3 DNA: TGTGCCAGCAGCCTCGGACAGGGGGGAAAGAGCTCTGGAAACACCATATATTTT.

This clonotype was seen ten or more times. This chain links TRBV19 with TRBJ1-1, with TRBD1 as a possible D gene (6 bases). The V gene lost 3 bases and the J gene lost 11 bases, with 16 bases spanning the gap. Germline CDR1 LNHDA, CDR2 SQIVND (reference sequence). This CDR3 has 13 amino acids. The CDR3 DNA is TGTGCCAGTAGTATCCCAGGTGGACAGAGGGCTTTCTTT. Translating gives CASSIPGGQRAFF.